This TCR beta chain was recorded in a study of shared clonotypes between healthy human individuals. Study-level results: Represented diversity, genetic and exposure-history alike, was limited by few donors. Sampling covered nothing but blood. Tissue TCR repertoires likely differ from those found in blood. Naive subsets usually exceeded memory subsets in estimated richness.

CDR1 is SGHRS, CDR2 YFSETQ, per germline. V dropped 6 bases and J dropped 0 bases, with 12 bases sitting between them. This CDR3 spans 15 amino acids. Profiled with immunoSEQ multiplex PCR; TCRdb holds only in-frame clones, not every one. The repertoire includes about a million clones, 75% of them detected once, and about 1.5% sits in the top ten. Note on this clone: Its specificity is not known.

The specimen sequenced was memory CD4+ T cells sorted from blood. The subset: CD45RA-negative fraction. The sequence came from a man aged 18 to 29 in good health. The V and J genes are TRBV5-1 and TRBJ2-2; D may correspond to TRBD1 or TRBD2 (5 bases each). CDR3 in DNA: TGCGCCAGCACCGTGGGGGATGCGAACACCGGGGAGCTGTTTTTT. It translates to CASTVGDANTGELFF.